This note documents a single T cell receptor (beta chain) sequence. What it binds is unknown. The data belong to a study of early T cells in non-severe SARS-CoV-2 infection. About the research overall: Chains were not paired, and sequencing was done on bulk RNA from unsorted whole blood.

Study-level results: CD4 and private specificities were missed by VDJdb matching, which favored anti-spike CD8 responses.

Unique molecular identifier tags were affixed to discrete cDNA molecules. TCRdb recomputed calls from the 5' RACE reads with MiXCR, one row per CDR3 protein. The sample yields under 100,000 distinct CDR3 sequences, roughly an eighth seen once. V shed 0 bases and J shed 6 bases, with 14 bases lying between them. Per the germline V gene, CDR1 is MGHRA and CDR2 is YSYEKL. The CDR3 contains 15 residues. This receptor was obtained from an adult who was a healthcare worker with PCR-confirmed SARS-CoV-2 infection or an uninfected control (not recorded which). The chain recombines TRBV4-1 with TRBJ1-2; tentatively, D is TRBD1 (6 bases). Sequencing was performed on whole blood. As DNA, the CDR3 is TGCGCCAGCAGCCAAGATAGTCAGGGGCGTAATGGCTACACCTTC. It is translated as CASSQDSQGRNGYTF.